Listed below are T cell receptor beta chains from one sample, sequenced in a study of neoadjuvant anti-PD-1 for oral cavity cancer. TCRdb's table, derived via immunoSEQ multiplex PCR, lists solely in-frame clones and lacks some. Of about 14,000 clones in the sample, under 40% were seen once. The sequencing used tumor tissue, collected after nivolumab (anti-PD-1) treatment. The source is a person aged 35-80 years with oral cavity squamous cell carcinoma. CDR3s include the opening cysteine and the closing phenylalanine or tryptophan. D genes are given only for firm matches. Some rows mark clone size as missing; the rest say once, few, many or name a class of expanded clone.

>TRBJ2-1|TRBV18|-|few
CASSPAGRVTYNEQFF
TGTGCCAGCTCACCAGCCGGCAGGGTTACCTACAATGAGCAGTTCTTC
>TRBJ1-6|TRBV4-3|-|-
CASSRRDYNSPLHF
TGCGCCAGCAGCCGAAGGGACTATAATTCACCCCTCCACTTT
>TRBJ1-6|TRBV4-1|-|-
CASSQTTFSYNSPLHF
TGCGCCAGCAGCCAAACCACGTTCTCCTATAATTCACCCCTCCACTTT
>TRBJ2-1|TRBV9|-|medium-sized
CASSVSVAISEQFF
TGTGCCAGCAGCGTATCTGTTGCTATCAGTGAGCAGTTCTTC
>TRBJ2-3|TRBV5-1|TRBD2|-
CASSLDGTSGVDTQYF
TGCGCCAGCAGCTTAGACGGGACTAGCGGGGTAGATACGCAGTATTTT
>TRBJ1-4|TRBV9|TRBD1|-
CASSPGQGTTNEKLFF
TGTGCCAGCTCTCCCGGACAGGGAACAACTAATGAAAAACTGTTTTTT
>TRBJ2-2|TRBV5-1|-|-
CASSLGEVSGELFF
TGCGCCAGCAGCTTGGGGGAGGTCTCCGGGGAGCTGTTTTTT
>TRBJ2-7|TRBV7-9|TRBD1|-
CASSIRTGFNEQYF
TGTGCCAGCAGCATCCGGACAGGGTTCAACGAGCAGTACTTC
>TRBJ2-2|TRBV14|-|few
CASSPIRGGELFF
TGTGCCAGCAGCCCGATAAGGGGCGGGGAGCTGTTTTTT
>TRBJ2-2|TRBV5-4|TRBD1|few
CASSVDRVNTGELFF
TGTGCCAGCAGCGTGGACAGGGTTAACACCGGGGAGCTGTTTTTT
>TRBJ1-1|TRBV7-7|-|once
CASSSRRNTEAFF
TGTGCCAGCAGCTCTCGACGGAACACTGAAGCTTTCTTT
>TRBJ2-7|TRBV5-1|-|few
CASSPEGDRTYEQYF
TGCGCCAGCAGCCCGGAGGGGGATCGGACCTACGAGCAGTACTTC
>TRBJ2-7|TRBV6-1|-|-
CASSSGVRAYEQYF
TGTGCCAGCAGTTCCGGGGTCCGAGCCTACGAGCAGTACTTC
>TRBJ1-5|TRBV28|TRBD1|few
CASRLTGSNQPQHF
TGTGCCAGCAGGCTGACAGGGAGTAATCAGCCCCAGCATTTT
>TRBJ2-5|TRBV11-2|-|-
CASSARVTQETQYF
TGTGCCAGCAGCGCCCGGGTTACCCAAGAGACCCAGTACTTC
>TRBJ1-1|TRBV7-8|TRBD1|-
CASSGTGSTEAFF
TGTGCCAGCAGCGGGACAGGGAGCACTGAAGCTTTCTTT
>TRBJ2-7|TRBV19|-|few
CASSIQGDGYEQYF
TGTGCCAGTAGTATACAAGGGGACGGCTACGAGCAGTACTTC
>TRBJ1-1|TRBV7-8|-|-
CASSSLQGLNTEAFF
TGTGCCAGCAGCTCCTTACAGGGACTGAACACTGAAGCTTTCTTT
>TRBJ2-2|TRBV25-1|-|few
CASRQQGAGELFF
TGTGCCAGCAGACAACAGGGAGCCGGGGAGCTGTTTTTT
>TRBJ2-7|TRBV4-3|-|-
CASSLQGRSGYEQYF
TGCGCCAGCAGCTTACAGGGAAGATCGGGCTACGAGCAGTACTTC
>TRBJ2-7|TRBV6-1|-|-
CASSEEGHVPYEQYF
TGTGCCAGCAGTGAAGAGGGGCATGTTCCCTACGAGCAGTACTTC
>TRBJ1-2|TRBV5-4|-|many
CASSLERVSGYTF
TGTGCCAGCAGCTTGGAGCGGGTTTCTGGCTACACCTTC
>TRBJ1-2|TRBV7-2|-|-
CASSLAEAGKGRAGYTF
TGTGCCAGCAGCTTAGCTGAGGCCGGAAAGGGGCGCGCAGGCTACACCTTC
>TRBJ2-3|TRBV30|-|-
CAWSAMGPTGVDTQYF
TGTGCCTGGAGTGCGATGGGACCGACGGGAGTAGATACGCAGTATTTT